Below, 32 T cell receptor beta chains from the same sample are listed, as sequenced in a study of cytomegalovirus exposure and HLA in healthy donors. Profiled with immunoSEQ multiplex PCR; TCRdb holds only in-frame clones, not every one. The table includes a few hundred thousand clones, nearly 90% detected once. The sample comprised PBMCs. Every receptor here comes from a woman under 30 in good health and CMV-seronegative.

This clone was found once. The chain recombines TRBV27 with TRBJ2-5; 10 nucleotides agree with TRBD2. Germline V gives CDR1 MNHEY, CDR2 SMNVEV (reference sequence). The junction had 8 bases not matched to a gene; V was cut back by 3 bases and J by 7 bases. This CDR3 is built from 15 residues. The CDR3 sequence: CASSFGLAGVGTQYF. The CDR3 bases are TGTGCCAGCAGTTTCGGGCTAGCGGGGGTCGGGACCCAGTACTTC.

The chain combines TRBV20-1 with TRBJ1-1; D not certain. Looked up from germline, CDR1 is DFQATT and CDR2 is SNEGSKA (reference sequence). V was shortened by 5 bases and J by 10 bases, with 14 bases between the two germline ends. The CDR3 is made up of 11 amino acids. The CDR3 DNA follows: TGCAGTGCTCAAGACCTAGCGCGAGCTTTCTTT. Protein sequence: CSAQDLARAFF.

The chain couples TRBV7-6 to TRBJ2-5, with 7 bases identical to TRBD1. CDR3 length: 12 residues. Trimming took 5 bases from V and 5 from J; bases not matched to a gene: 2. From germline, CDR1 is SGHVS and CDR2 FNYEAQ. CDR3 DNA: TGTGCCAGCAGCCTCAGGGGGGAGACCCAGTACTTC. It translates to CASSLRGETQYF.

V gene TRBV27 combines with J gene TRBJ1-1, with 8 positions matching TRBD1. This CDR3 has 17 residues. After removal of 3 bases from V and 0 bases from J, the junction contained 9 bases not matched to a gene. Germline V gives CDR1 MNHEY, CDR2 SMNVEV (reference sequence). CDR3 bases: TGTGCCAGCAGTTTCAGCCGCCGACAGGGGATGAACACTGAAGCTTTCTTT. It codes for CASSFSRRQGMNTEAFF.

The rearrangement links TRBV28 to TRBJ2-1; TRBD1 agrees at 8 bases. CDR3 length: 14 residues. The V gene end was trimmed by 1 base and the J gene end by 9 bases; junction bases not matched to a gene: 5. Germline CDR1 MDHEN, CDR2 SYDVKM. DNA of the CDR3: TGTGCCAGCAGTTTATCAGGGGGCGGCGGTGAGCAGTTCTTC. It codes for CASSLSGGGGEQFF.

This clone showed up just once. V is TRBV19 and J is TRBJ2-2; 7 bases fit TRBD1. V shed 3 bases, J shed 3 bases, and the junction held 4 bases outside the gene matches. This CDR3 is built from 15 residues. Looked up from germline, CDR1 is LNHDA and CDR2 is SQIVND (reference sequence). Here the CDR3 DNA reads TGTGCCAGTAGTATCCCAGGACAGGACACCGGGGAGCTGTTTTTT. Its translation: CASSIPGQDTGELFF.

The J gene is TRBJ1-2, the V gene TRBV5-6; D is ambiguous. This CDR3 is built from 11 residues. Germline V lookup: CDR1 SGHDT, CDR2 YYEEEE. The V end lost 3 bases, the J end lost 5 bases, and 5 bases lay between the germline ends. The CDR3 DNA reads TGTGCCAGCAGCTCTTCTTATGGCTACACCTTC. It translates to CASSSSYGYTF.

Remarks on this clone: A read error may produce the germline difference seen at one junction end. The rearrangement links TRBV27 to TRBJ2-1; possible D gene TRBD2, 6 bases. The CDR3 runs 13 residues. Germline V gene data show CDR1 as MNHEY and CDR2 as SMNVEV (reference sequence). CDR3 loop: CASSLLGGNEQFF. The CDR3 DNA follows: TGTGCCAGTAGTTTATTGGGGGGCAATGAGCAGTTCTTC.

The chain combines TRBV5-6 with TRBJ1-5, with D possibly being TRBD1 (6 bases). This CDR3 spans 16 amino acids. Germline V lookup: CDR1 SGHDT, CDR2 YYEEEE. Trimming stripped 0 bases from V and 6 bases from J, with 16 bases between. The CDR3 DNA reads TGTGCCAGCAGCTTGGTCGCGGGGGGCAGTGGTCAGCCCCAGCATTTT. Its translation is CASSLVAGGSGQPQHF.

V is TRBV27 and J is TRBJ1-5, with 8 bases lining up with TRBD1. The CDR3 consists of 15 residues. Germline V gene sequence: CDR1 MNHEY, CDR2 SMNVEV (reference sequence). The V segment lost 6 bases and the J segment 4 bases; nucleotides outside the gene matches: 8. In DNA, the CDR3 is TGTGCCAGCAGAACCCGGGACAGGTCGAATCAGCCCCAGCATTTT. Its protein product is CASRTRDRSNQPQHF.

The chain recombines TRBV7-6 with TRBJ2-7; maybe TRBD1 (6 bases). The germline gives CDR1 SGHVS, CDR2 FNYEAQ. Trimming left V 1 base short and J 6 bases short, with 16 bases between. The CDR3 covers 15 residues. DNA of the CDR3: TGTGCCAGCAGCTTAGTCCCACAGGGTTTGGCCGAGCAGTACTTC. Translation: CASSLVPQGLAEQYF.

The rearrangement links TRBV19 to TRBJ2-5, with unresolved D. Per the germline V gene, CDR1 is LNHDA and CDR2 is SQIVND (reference sequence). The CDR3 has 13 residues. V lost 4 bases and J 5 bases, leaving 11 bases between the germline ends. DNA for the CDR3: TGTGCCAGTAGTACCCAAACCGCGGAGACCCAGTACTTC. This codes for CASSTQTAETQYF.

This chain connects TRBV6-5 to TRBJ2-1; 7 nucleotides match TRBD2. The V gene end was trimmed by 2 bases and the J gene end by 7 bases; junction bases not matched to a gene: 5. Per the germline V gene, CDR1 is MNHEY and CDR2 is SVGAGI. The CDR3 has 14 amino acids. The CDR3 here is CASSYAGDSNEQFF. The CDR3 DNA is TGTGCCAGCAGTTACGCGGGGGACTCTAATGAGCAGTTCTTC.

This chain uses TRBV6-1 with TRBJ1-3, with D tentatively TRBD1 (5 bases). Between the trimmed V and J ends, which lost 4 bases and 0 bases, there was a span of 10 bases. CDR1 is MNHNS and CDR2 is SASEGT in the germline V gene. This CDR3 has 15 amino acids. As DNA, the CDR3 is TGTGCCAGCAGTGTACAGGCGCTCTCTGGAAACACCATATATTTT. Encoded protein: CASSVQALSGNTIYF.

CDR3 bases: TGTGCCAGCAGTTTATCGGGGGGGCCCTACGAGCAGTACTTC. As protein: CASSLSGGPYEQYF. J is TRBJ2-7 and V is TRBV28; 8 bases line up with TRBD2. This CDR3 region has 14 residues. Germline CDR1 reads MDHEN; CDR2 reads SYDVKM. Trimming at V came to 1 base and at J to 2 bases, leaving 1 base not matched to a gene.

The chain links TRBV6-6 to TRBJ1-2; possible D gene TRBD1, 6 bases. Germline loops: CDR1 MNHNY, CDR2 SVGAGI (reference sequence). The V gene lost 6 bases and the J gene lost 4 bases, with 15 bases spanning the gap. This CDR3 has 14 residues. CDR3 nucleotides: TGTGCCAGCAGCCCTATCGGGACAACCTATGGCTACACCTTC. Its translation: CASSPIGTTYGYTF.

V usage is TRBV5-1 and J usage is TRBJ2-1, with 7 bases aligning to TRBD2. V trimming: 4 bases; J trimming: 0 bases; junction bases outside the gene matches: 7. This CDR3 is built from 16 residues. Germline V gene lookup returns CDR1 SGHRS and CDR2 YFSETQ. The CDR3 coding sequence is TGCGCCAGCAGCCAGACTTCTAGCGGCTCCTACAATGAGCAGTTCTTC. This sequence encodes CASSQTSSGSYNEQFF.

This chain connects TRBV5-1 to TRBJ2-3; possibly TRBD2 for D (6 bases). Germline V CDR1 and CDR2: SGHRS, YFSETQ. Trimming removed 0 bases at V and 0 bases at J, with 11 bases between. This CDR3 is built from 16 residues. The CDR3 reads CASSLVRGTSTDTQYF. The DNA of the CDR3 is TGCGCCAGCAGCTTGGTAAGAGGGACTAGCACAGATACGCAGTATTTT.

This clone was observed once. This chain joins TRBV27 and TRBJ1-3, with 7 bases fitting TRBD1. The CDR3 has 15 residues. CDR1 and CDR2 (germline): MNHEY, SMNVEV (reference sequence). V shed 4 bases, J shed 3 bases, and the junction held 6 bases outside the gene matches. The CDR3 spells CASSSGTVGGNTIYF. CDR3 in DNA: TGTGCCAGCAGTTCGGGGACAGTGGGTGGAAACACCATATATTTT.

V gene TRBV6-5 combines with J gene TRBJ1-2; D is perhaps TRBD1 (6 bases). CDR1 is MNHEY and CDR2 is SVGAGI in the germline V gene. The ends were cut back, 0 bases at V and 4 bases at J, with 9 bases in the middle. This CDR3 region has 14 residues. This CDR3 reads CASSYSLQGYGYTF. The CDR3 nucleotides are TGTGCCAGCAGTTACTCTTTACAGGGCTATGGCTACACCTTC.

The V and J genes are TRBV27 and TRBJ2-1, with 8 bases lining up with TRBD1. The germline gives CDR1 MNHEY, CDR2 SMNVEV (reference sequence). V lost 5 bases, J lost 6 bases, and 9 bases stayed unmatched. This CDR3 region has 15 residues. The CDR3 DNA reads as TGTGCCAGCAGTCTTGGACAGGGATGGCGCAATGAGCAGTTCTTC. Protein: CASSLGQGWRNEQFF.

This chain joins TRBV7-3 and TRBJ2-3, with D hard to call. This CDR3 region has 13 residues. Germline CDR1 SGHTA, CDR2 FQGTGA. The ends were cut back, 5 bases at V and 8 bases at J, with 14 bases in the middle. CDR3 bases: TGTGCCAGCAGCCCCTCGGTATCCGGTACGCAGTATTTT. Translated, it gives CASSPSVSGTQYF.

V and J are TRBV4-1 and TRBJ1-5; D remains ambiguous. Between the trimmed V and J ends, which lost 2 bases and 9 bases, there was a span of 8 bases. The CDR3 is 12 residues long. Per germline, CDR1 MGHRA and CDR2 YSYEKL. CDR3 in DNA: TGCGCCAGCAGCCAACCTAGTGGGCCCCAGCATTTT. Translated, it gives CASSQPSGPQHF.

This chain connects TRBV7-9 to TRBJ2-6, with TRBD1 matching 9 bases. The CDR3 has 18 residues. The junction had 4 bases not matched to a gene; V was cut back by 1 base and J by 0 bases. Germline V gene lookup returns CDR1 SEHNR and CDR2 FQNEAQ (reference sequence). The CDR3 DNA reads TGTGCCAGCAGCTTAGGACAGGGGGTTAGCTCTGGGGCCAACGTCCTGACTTTC. It codes for CASSLGQGVSSGANVLTF.

This chain connects TRBV5-4 to TRBJ2-2; possible D gene TRBD1, 6 bases. CDR1 and CDR2 (germline): SGHNT, YYREEE (reference sequence). CDR3 length: 16 residues. The V end was cut by 0 bases, the J end by 3 bases, with 12 bases between. Written as DNA, the CDR3 is TGTGCCAGCAGCTTGGGGGGGCAGACACACACCGGGGAGCTGTTTTTT. Its translation is CASSLGGQTHTGELFF. Variable domain in full (rest from reference TRBV5-4 and TRBJ2-2): ETGVTQSPTHLIKTRGQQVTLRCSSQSGHNTVSWYQQALGQGPQFIFQYYREEENGRGNFPPRFSGLQFPNYSSELNVNALELDDSALYLCASSLGGQTHTGELFFGEGSRLTVL.

The sample holds a few counts of this clone. V is TRBV2 and J is TRBJ1-5, with no clear D. There are 12 residues in the CDR3. V lost 7 bases and J lost 10, with 14 bases in between. Per germline, CDR1 SNHLY and CDR2 FYNNEI. The CDR3 DNA reads TGTGCCAGCAACGGGGTGAAGGGCCCCCAGCATTTT. The encoded protein is CASNGVKGPQHF.

This rearrangement joins TRBV29-1 to TRBJ2-7; the match to TRBD1 covers 11 bases. Trimming cost V 6 bases and J 6 bases; bases outside gene matches: 19. Germline V gene sequence: CDR1 SQVTM, CDR2 ANQGSEA. The CDR3 sequence is 17 residues long. CDR3 in amino acids: CSVTPSGTGGLPPEQYF. For the CDR3, the DNA is TGCAGCGTCACCCCCTCCGGGACAGGGGGTCTCCCCCCCGAGCAGTACTTC.

The CDR3 bases are TGCGCCAGCAGCCCCGGGACAGGGGCCTACAATGAGCAGTTCTTC. Encoded protein: CASSPGTGAYNEQFF. The chain couples TRBV10-1 to TRBJ2-1; 10 bases are a match to TRBD1. V lost 6 bases and J lost 2; bases outside the gene matches: 4. CDR1 and CDR2 (germline): WNHNN, SYGVQD (reference sequence). This CDR3 comprises 15 residues.

The rearrangement links TRBV27 to TRBJ2-5; D possibly corresponds to TRBD1 (6 bases). This CDR3 is built from 13 residues. V dropped 5 bases and J dropped 2 bases, with 9 bases sitting between them. The germline CDR1 and CDR2 sequences are MNHEY and SMNVEV (reference sequence). The CDR3: CASSRDTQETQYF. Here the CDR3 DNA reads TGTGCCAGCAGTCGGGACACTCAAGAGACCCAGTACTTC.

This chain joins TRBV19 and TRBJ2-2; the D is unclear. V shed 8 bases and J shed 6 bases, with 10 bases lying between them. Germline CDR1 LNHDA, CDR2 SQIVND (reference sequence). The CDR3 covers 12 residues. In DNA form, the CDR3 reads TGTGCCAGTGAGACAATTCCCGGGGAGCTGTTTTTT. As protein: CASETIPGELFF.

This clone was recorded once. This chain joins TRBV9 and TRBJ1-1; 7 bases line up with TRBD1. This CDR3 has 14 residues. Germline lookup yields CDR1 SGDLS and CDR2 YYNGEE. The junction had 1 base not matched to a gene; V was cut back by 0 bases and J by 2 bases. As DNA, the CDR3 is TGTGCCAGCAGCGTAGGGGACAGCAACACTGAAGCTTTCTTT. Translation: CASSVGDSNTEAFF. The variable domain in full, with the rest retrieved from reference TRBV9 and TRBJ1-1, is DSGVTQTPKHLITATGQRVTLRCSPRSGDLSVYWYQQSLDQGLQFLIQYYNGEERAKGNILERFSAQQFPDLHSELNLSSLELGDSALYFCASSVGDSNTEAFFGQGTRLTVV.

V and J are TRBV10-2 and TRBJ2-3; D perhaps matches TRBD2 (6 bases). CDR1 and CDR2 from the germline V gene are WSHSY and SAAADI. The CDR3 sequence is 16 residues long. Trimming stripped 4 bases from V and 4 bases from J, with 18 bases between. The CDR3 reads CASSVGGSRASDTQYF. DNA of the CDR3: TGCGCCAGCAGTGTCGGGGGATCGAGGGCATCAGATACGCAGTATTTT.